Listed here are 20 T cell receptor beta chains from one sample, sequenced in a study of human T cells and chemical hapten exposure. Each CDR3 protein gets one entry after TCRdb re-called the RACE reads with MiXCR. Of some 50,000 distinct CDR3 sequences listed, roughly 4.5% were seen once; the top ten hold 1.5% to 2%. Time point meaning: healthy volunteer bleed at 2 weeks. The template was total RNA from unfractionated whole blood. Sequenced sample: whole blood. Every receptor here comes from a female donor in good health. Some clones in this sample may be carry-over from other donors' samples.

This clonotype was observed many times. The rearrangement links TRBV5-1 to TRBJ2-3, with 8 bases aligning to TRBD1. The CDR3 is 13 amino acids. V dropped 3 bases and J dropped 5; count of bases not matched to a gene: 2. The germline V gene has CDR1 SGHRS and CDR2 YFSETQ. CDR3 region: CASSWTGRDTQYF. CDR3 sequence (DNA): TGCGCCAGCAGCTGGACAGGGAGAGATACGCAGTATTTT.

This clonotype was detected many times. The rearrangement joins TRBV20-1 to TRBJ1-2; D gene unclear. Germline-derived CDR1 and CDR2 are DFQATT and SNEGSKA (reference sequence). The CDR3 is 14 residues long. Trimming took 1 base from V and 8 from J, leaving 17 bases between them. The CDR3 sequence is CSARVGEGEVGYTF. The DNA of the CDR3 is TGCAGTGCTAGAGTTGGGGAGGGTGAAGTCGGCTACACCTTC.

This chain uses TRBV5-4 with TRBJ2-2, with D tentatively TRBD1 (6 bases). V was trimmed by 0 bases and J by 7 bases, leaving 13 bases between them. The CDR3 sequence is 15 residues long. CDR1 is SGHNT and CDR2 is YYREEE in the germline V gene (reference sequence). CDR3 residues: CASSLVQGLGGELFF. The CDR3 region has the DNA TGTGCCAGCAGCTTGGTGCAGGGGCTCGGCGGGGAGCTGTTTTTT.

There are many counts of this clonotype. J is TRBJ2-3 and V is TRBV6-2 or TRBV6-3; D gene ambiguous. Trimming cost V 7 bases and J 0 bases, with 2 bases left between them. CDR3 size: 11 residues. The germline V gene encodes CDR1 MNHEY and CDR2 SVGEGT. CDR3 in DNA: TGTGCCAGCAAGAGCACAGATACGCAGTATTTT. Translation gives CASKSTDTQYF.

This clonotype appeared a few times. This chain links TRBV6-1 with TRBJ2-2; D gene unclear. The V gene lost 7 bases and the J gene lost 4 bases, with 4 bases spanning the gap. CDR3 length: 11 amino acids. Germline assignment: CDR1 MNHNS and CDR2 SASEGT. CDR3 DNA: TGTGCCAGCACTCTCACCGGGGAGCTGTTTTTT. It yields the protein CASTLTGELFF.

This clonotype was found many times. The chain carries TRBV9 and TRBJ2-3, with 12 bases fitting TRBD2. CDR1 is SGDLS, CDR2 YYNGEE, per germline. Trimming removed 4 bases from V and 0 bases from J; junction bases left unmatched: 6. This CDR3 is 17 amino acids long. CDR3 sequence: CASSPGLAGTSTDTQYF. As DNA, the CDR3 is TGTGCCAGCAGCCCTGGACTAGCGGGGACTAGCACAGATACGCAGTATTTT.

The sample holds many counts of this clonotype. The gene calls are TRBV5-6 and TRBJ1-1; D not certain. Trimming cost V 0 bases and J 4 bases, with 7 bases left between them. CDR1 and CDR2 from the germline V gene are SGHDT and YYEEEE. The CDR3 is 13 residues long. The CDR3: CASSLAYGTEAFF. The CDR3 nucleotides read TGTGCCAGCAGCTTGGCCTACGGCACTGAAGCTTTCTTT.

This clonotype has a count of ten or more. The chain combines TRBV7-9 with TRBJ1-5; 8 nucleotides line up with TRBD1. Germline V gives CDR1 SEHNR, CDR2 FQNEAQ (reference sequence). With 6 bases clipped from V and 3 bases from J, the junction kept 7 bases outside the gene matches. The CDR3 runs to 15 residues. The CDR3 protein is CASSPRGLDNQPQHF. The CDR3 bases are TGTGCCAGCAGTCCCAGGGGGCTGGACAATCAGCCCCAGCATTTT.

The rearrangement joins TRBV29-1 to TRBJ2-3; 7 positions match TRBD1. Germline CDR1 reads SQVTM; CDR2 reads ANQGSEA. V trimming: 8 bases; J trimming: 1 base; junction bases outside the gene matches: 6. The CDR3 length is 13 residues. CDR3 DNA sequence: TGCAGCCCACAGGGGCCGGGCACAGATACGCAGTATTTT. As protein: CSPQGPGTDTQYF.

This clonotype was counted a few times. The chain couples TRBV19 to TRBJ1-1, with D possibly matching TRBD1 (6 bases). CDR1 is LNHDA, CDR2 SQIVND, per germline (reference sequence). This CDR3 is 14 amino acids long. Trimming removed 3 bases at V and 1 base at J, with 9 bases between. This chain's CDR3 is CASSITGRNTEAFF. The CDR3 coding sequence is TGTGCCAGTAGTATCACAGGGCGGAACACTGAAGCTTTCTTT.

This clonotype was recorded at least ten times. The rearrangement joins TRBV5-1 to TRBJ1-1; D remains unclear. Trimming stripped 0 bases from V and 0 bases from J, with 12 bases between. The CDR3 has 16 residues. Germline CDR1 is SGHRS and CDR2 is YFSETQ. The CDR3 DNA sequence: TGCGCCAGCAGCTTGGGAGTAGGAATCATGAACACTGAAGCTTTCTTT. It specifies CASSLGVGIMNTEAFF.

This clonotype was observed at least ten times. As DNA, the CDR3 is TGTGCCAGCAGCCTAAATCTTGGCTACACCTTC. Protein: CASSLNLGYTF. The chain uses TRBV12-3 or TRBV12-4 and TRBJ1-2; D is ambiguous. V was trimmed by 6 bases and J by 7 bases, leaving 9 bases between them. The CDR3 is 11 residues long.

This clonotype was recorded a few times. The chain couples TRBV19 to TRBJ1-1, with TRBD1 identical over 9 bases. The CDR3 length is 13 residues. V shed 9 bases, J shed 11 bases, and the junction held 13 bases outside the gene matches. Germline V gene lookup returns CDR1 LNHDA and CDR2 SQIVND (reference sequence). Written as DNA, the CDR3 is TGTGCCAGCGGACCGACAGGGGGTCAGGGGGCTTTCTTT. Translated, it gives CASGPTGGQGAFF. The full variable domain, its missing parts supplied by reference TRBV19 and TRBJ1-1, is DGGITQSPKYLFRKEGQNVTLSCEQNLNHDAMYWYRQDPGQGLRLIYYSQIVNDFQKGDIAEGYSVSREKKESFPLTVTSAQKNPTAFYLCASGPTGGQGAFFGQGTRLTVV.

The chain combines TRBV7-2 with TRBJ1-4; 10 bases are shared with TRBD1. The CDR3 covers 17 residues. Germline CDR1 reads SGHTA; CDR2 reads FQGNSA. V lost 5 bases, J lost 8 bases, and 14 bases stayed unmatched. The CDR3 loop is CASSLGTGERLREKLFF. The CDR3 nucleotides are TGTGCCAGCAGCCTGGGGACAGGGGAGCGATTACGGGAAAAACTGTTTTTT. Looking up the rest from reference TRBV7-2 and TRBJ1-4 gives the full variable domain: GAGVSQSPSNKVTEKGKDVELRCDPISGHTALYWYRQSLGQGLEFLIYFQGNSAPDKSGLPSDRFSAERTGGSVSTLTIQRTQQEDSAVYLCASSLGTGERLREKLFFGSGTQLSVL.

This clonotype was observed many times. The chain uses TRBV12-3 or TRBV12-4 and TRBJ1-1; no clear D gene. CDR3 length: 12 amino acids. V gave up 3 bases and J gave up 8 bases, with 10 bases separating them. CDR3 nucleotide sequence: TGTGCCAGCAGTTTCGTAACCCTGGAAGCTTTCTTT. Encoded protein: CASSFVTLEAFF.

Many counts were recorded for this clonotype. The CDR3 nucleotides read TGTGCCAGCATCCCCGATTACGGGACTCCCGTTAGGACTGAAGCTTTCTTT. This translates into CASIPDYGTPVRTEAFF. This rearrangement joins TRBV6-1 to TRBJ1-1; the D gene is possibly TRBD1 (5 bases). V lost 7 bases and J lost 5, with 26 bases in between. This CDR3 contains 17 residues. Germline loops: CDR1 MNHNS, CDR2 SASEGT.

This clonotype was recorded at least ten times. This chain uses TRBV20-1 with TRBJ2-7, with D perhaps matching TRBD1 or TRBD2 (6 bases each). The CDR3 loop spans 13 amino acids. Trimming took 7 bases from V and 5 from J, leaving 18 bases between them. Germline assignment: CDR1 DFQATT and CDR2 SNEGSKA (reference sequence). The CDR3 nucleotides read TGCAGTGTCAAGGGGGGAAGTTATGACGAGCAGTACTTC. As protein: CSVKGGSYDEQYF.

This clonotype was seen ten or more times. The chain links TRBV7-6 to TRBJ1-1; D gene ambiguous. There are 12 residues in the CDR3. Trimming took off 4 bases at V and 3 bases at J, with 6 bases between the two ends. Per germline, CDR1 SGHVS and CDR2 FNYEAQ. The CDR3 is CASSSGHTEAFF. CDR3 sequence (DNA): TGTGCCAGCAGCTCCGGTCACACTGAAGCTTTCTTT.

Ten or more counts support this clonotype. This chain joins TRBV5-5 and TRBJ2-7, with 8 bases fitting TRBD2. CDR1 and CDR2 (germline): SGHKS, YYEKEE (reference sequence). V gave up 2 bases and J gave up 4 bases; unmatched junction bases: 5. This CDR3 is 14 amino acids long. The CDR3 reads CASSFLAGSYEQYF. As DNA, the CDR3 is TGTGCCAGCAGCTTTTTAGCGGGATCTTACGAGCAGTACTTC. Together with reference TRBV5-5 and TRBJ2-7, the CDR3 gives the full variable domain: DAGVTQSPTHLIKTRGQQVTLRCSPISGHKSVSWYQQVLGQGPQFIFQYYEKEERGRGNFPDRFSARQFPNYSSELNVNALLLGDSALYLCASSFLAGSYEQYFGPGTRLTVT.

This clonotype was seen repeatedly, ten times or more. The chain employs TRBV28 and TRBJ1-2, with D perhaps TRBD1 (5 bases). Trimming left V 2 bases short and J 4 bases short, with 8 bases between. This CDR3 spans 13 amino acids. Germline-derived CDR1 and CDR2 are MDHEN and SYDVKM. As DNA, the CDR3 is TGTGCCAGCAGTTTAAGGGACTCCTATGGCTACACCTTC. It specifies CASSLRDSYGYTF.